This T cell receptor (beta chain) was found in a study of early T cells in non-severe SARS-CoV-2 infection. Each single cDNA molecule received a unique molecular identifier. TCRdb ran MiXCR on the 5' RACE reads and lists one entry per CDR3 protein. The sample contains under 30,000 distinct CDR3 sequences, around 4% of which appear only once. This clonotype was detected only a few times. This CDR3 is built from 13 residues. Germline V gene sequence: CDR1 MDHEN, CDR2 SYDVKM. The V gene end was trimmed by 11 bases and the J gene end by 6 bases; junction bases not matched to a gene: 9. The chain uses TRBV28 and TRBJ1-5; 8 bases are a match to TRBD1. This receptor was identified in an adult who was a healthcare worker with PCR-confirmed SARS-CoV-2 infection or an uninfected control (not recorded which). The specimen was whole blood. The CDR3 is CAVLTGGIQPQHF. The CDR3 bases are TGTGCCGTTCTTACAGGGGGGATTCAGCCCCAGCATTTT.